This TCR beta chain came from a study of blood T cell repertoires in COVID-19. Study in general: Specimens from acute and convalescent COVID-19 originated in the United States, Italy and Spain. From T cells, B-cell-depleted T cells, or PBMCs came the material, which was cDNA or gDNA.

In the source study's methods: How many nucleated cells were present was estimated from reference gene primer amplification. Data came from immunoSEQ multiplex PCR; TCRdb stores just in-frame clones and leaves some out. The V and J calls and clone size were taken over from that table, and D and trimming were inferred from the DNA. The data show over 50,000 clones, approximately 80% seen once. In this sample, this clone turned up once. This may stem from a read error, because a much larger clone lies one nucleotide away. Sequencing was performed on peripheral blood. The TCR originated in a human donor in a cohort sampled during active COVID-19.

CDR3 in amino acids: CASSGGENTEAFF. CDR3 DNA sequence: TGTGCCAGCAGCGGGGGGGAGAACACTGAAGCTTTCTTT. This chain uses TRBV9 with TRBJ1-1; D may be TRBD1 (5 bases). Germline CDR1 reads SGDLS; CDR2 reads YYNGEE. V lost 3 bases to trimming and J lost 1 base, with 7 bases between them. The CDR3 loop spans 13 amino acids.